This is a list of T cell receptor beta chains from one sample in a study. One entry per CDR3 protein results from TCRdb running MiXCR on the multiplex PCR reads. The data show a few hundred distinct CDR3 sequences, over 6.5% seen once. The material sequenced was naive CD4+ T cells sorted from blood. Every receptor here comes from a female donor with breast cancer. CDR3s include the opening cysteine and the closing phenylalanine or tryptophan. Fields, in order: clone size, J gene, D gene, V gene, CDR3 DNA, CDR3 protein. The D gene is left open where the match is weak. Expanded clones are given a class, and other clones once, few, many or no size at all.

>hyperexpanded|TRBJ1-2|TRBD1|TRBV12-3/TRBV12-4
TGTGCCAGCAGCTGGACAGGCCTCTATGGCTACACCTTC
CASSWTGLYGYTF
>large|TRBJ1-2|-|TRBV12-3/TRBV12-4
TGTGCCAGCAGCACCCGACATGCCTATGGCTACACCTTC
CASSTRHAYGYTF
>many|TRBJ1-2|TRBD1|TRBV12-3/TRBV12-4
TGTGCCAGCAGTCTAGGGGACAGAGCTAACTATGGCTACACCTTC
CASSLGDRANYGYTF
>medium-sized|TRBJ1-2|-|TRBV12-3/TRBV12-4
TGTGCCAGCACCCGGGGAAGCTATGGCTACACCTTC
CASTRGSYGYTF
>large|TRBJ1-2|-|TRBV12-3/TRBV12-4
TGTGCCAGCAATCAGCGGGGCGTAGGCTATGGCTACACCTTC
CASNQRGVGYGYTF
>large|TRBJ1-2|-|TRBV12-3/TRBV12-4
TGTGCCAGCAGCACCCGGGACTCGGAGGGTGGCTACACCTTC
CASSTRDSEGGYTF
>medium-sized|TRBJ1-2|TRBD1|TRBV12-3/TRBV12-4
TGTGCCAGCAGTTGGGGACAGGGCGGCTATGGCTACACCTTC
CASSWGQGGYGYTF
>many|TRBJ1-2|-|TRBV12-3/TRBV12-4
TGTGCCAGCAACGGGGAAAGCTATGGCTACACCTTC
CASNGESYGYTF
>large|TRBJ1-2|-|TRBV12-3/TRBV12-4
TGTGCCAGCAGTTTAGAGTTTAACTATGGCTACACCTTC
CASSLEFNYGYTF
>large|TRBJ1-2|-|TRBV12-3/TRBV12-4
TGTGCCAGCAGCATGGACGGAAACTATGGCTACACCTTC
CASSMDGNYGYTF
>medium-sized|TRBJ1-2|-|TRBV12-3/TRBV12-4
TGTGCCAGCAGTTTAACCCAAGGACTGGGAGGCTACACCTTC
CASSLTQGLGGYTF
>large|TRBJ1-2|-|TRBV12-3/TRBV12-4
TGTGCCAGCAGCAGGGATAGCTATGGCTACACCTTC
CASSRDSYGYTF
>medium-sized|TRBJ1-2|TRBD1|TRBV12-3/TRBV12-4
TGTGCCAGCAGTACAACCGGGACAGGGAACTATGGCTACACCTTC
CASSTTGTGNYGYTF
>medium-sized|TRBJ1-2|TRBD1|TRBV12-3/TRBV12-4
TGTGCCAGCAGAGGGACAGACTATGGCTACACCTTC
CASRGTDYGYTF
>large|TRBJ1-2|-|TRBV12-3/TRBV12-4
TGTGCCAGCAGCCTTGAGGCGGAGGCGCCCGACTATGGCTACACCTTC
CASSLEAEAPDYGYTF
>-|TRBJ1-2|-|TRBV12-3/TRBV12-4
TGTGCCAGCAGGATTCGGCGGGACTATGGCTACACCTTC
CASRIRRDYGYTF
>large|TRBJ1-2|-|TRBV12-3/TRBV12-4
TGTGCCAGCAGTTTAGGTGGGATTGGCATCTATGGCTACACCTTC
CASSLGGIGIYGYTF
>large|TRBJ1-2|-|TRBV12-3/TRBV12-4
TGTGCCAGCAGTTTCGTAGACCCTCTGGGAGGCTACACCTTC
CASSFVDPLGGYTF